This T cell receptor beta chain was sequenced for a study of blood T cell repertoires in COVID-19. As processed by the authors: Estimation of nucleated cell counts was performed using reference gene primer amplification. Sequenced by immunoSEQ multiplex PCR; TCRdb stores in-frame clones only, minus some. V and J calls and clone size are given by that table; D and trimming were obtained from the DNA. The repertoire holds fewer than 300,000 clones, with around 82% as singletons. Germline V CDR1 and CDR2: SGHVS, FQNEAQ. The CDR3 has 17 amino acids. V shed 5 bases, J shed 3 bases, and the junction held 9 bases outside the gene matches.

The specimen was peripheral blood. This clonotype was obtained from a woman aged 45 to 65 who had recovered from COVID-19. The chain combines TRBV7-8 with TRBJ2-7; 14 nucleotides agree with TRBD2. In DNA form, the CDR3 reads TGTGCCAGCAGCCCCAGACTAGCGGGAGGGCCTCTCTACGAGCAGTACTTC. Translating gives CASSPRLAGGPLYEQYF.